This TCR beta chain was captured by sequencing in a study of T-cell reconstitution after alpha-beta-depleted transplantation in children listed by TCRdb under 2016. Background on the whole study: T-cell immune reconstitution after TCRalphabeta/CD19-depleted allogeneic hematopoietic cell transplantation in children was quantitatively tracked in the study by means of TCR repertoire profiling. The full study reports these points: The high TCRbeta diversity at day 60 in some patients was ascribed to recipient T cells and intrathymic progenitors that had survived conditioning. The apparently early recovery of alphabetaT-cell counts about two months after transplant reportedly depended on only several hundred rapidly expanded clones that came from non-depleted graft cells. The frequencies of hyperexpanded clones fell over the following months, and after one year, T-cell counts and TCRbeta diversity were mostly attributed to newly produced T cells.

The germline V gene (reference sequence) yields DFQATT for CDR1 and SNEGSKA for CDR2. The CDR3 spans 18 residues, from the cysteine through the phenylalanine. The sequence is cut down to CDR3 DNA, 54 bases in frame from base 1. The germline V end is reduced by 2 bases and the J end by 7 bases; junction bases left unmatched: 13. Libraries came from PCR. These reads were obtained on an Illumina HiSeq 2500. TCR library preparation used molecular barcoding, with unique molecular identifiers applied to normalize quantification of the TCRbeta repertoire. TCRdb itself trimmed the public reads at Q25 with fastp, ran MiXCR and retained productive beta chains. Each CDR3 protein gets just one entry, which takes the most common genes and DNA from the rows behind it. Here the sample has some 550,000 distinct CDR3 sequences; 23% occur a single time. Of the sample, about 14% is held by the ten largest clones. The meaning of the sample's treatment or condition label: allogeneic hematopoietic cell transplantation with graft depleted of TCRalphabeta T cells and CD19 B cells. Transplant recipients were children who received TCRalphabeta/CD19-depleted allogeneic hematopoietic cell grafts.

This clonotype was observed a handful of times. Its binding antigen is unknown. Base qualities are not provided; no much larger clone lies one nucleotide away. This TCR derives from a boy less than two years old who had a stem cell transplant for acute myeloid leukemia, so the T cells may come from the graft donor. The chain is encoded by TRBV20-1 joined to TRBJ2-2, and TRBD2 aligns with 13 junction nucleotides. The input for sequencing was PBMCs, mostly from graft donor cells, taken 360 days after TCRalphabeta/CD19-depleted stem cell transplant. This receptor has the CDR3 CSARSTPSGLAGDGELFF. The base sequence is TGCAGTGCTAGATCCACCCCCTCCGGACTAGCGGGGGACGGGGAGCTGTTTTTT.